The TCR beta chain described here comes from a study of OX40 agonist ivuxolimab in advanced cancers. A note on the overall study: Ivuxolimab, which targeted the costimulatory receptor OX40 (CD134), was an agonistic, fully human IgG2 monoclonal antibody. Prior anti-PD-1, anti-PD-L1 or anti-CTLA-4 therapy was permitted, and checkpoint inhibitors had been received by less than 45% of dose-escalation patients. The paper describes the monotherapy dose-escalation part (N of about 50 patients) of the phase I trial of ivuxolimab. Peripheral TCRbeta sequencing was intended to test whether TCR sequence diversity was altered and clonal T-cell expansion was caused by ivuxolimab. Intravenous ivuxolimab was administered to patients every 2 weeks at six dose levels: 0.01, 0.1, 0.3, 1.5, 3 and 10 mg/kg. Three dose-escalation patients achieved partial responses, one with hepatocellular carcinoma and two with cutaneous melanoma. Of the roughly 52 dose-escalation patients, hepatocellular carcinoma was present in approximately 20, melanoma in approximately 15, renal cell carcinoma in 9 and head and neck cancer in 9. In the dose-escalation cohort, 82.7% of patients were male, and the mean age was roughly 60 years, with a range of roughly 20 to 79. The paper's findings and limits, for the study overall: The antigen specificity of the clonally expanded peripheral T cells was not determined. On average, CD8+ T cells showed more expanded clones than CD4+ T cells after ivuxolimab. In partial responders in the 0.1-3.0 mg/kg groups, normalized peripheral clonal expansion was found to be among the lowest, especially among CD8+ T cells. Low levels of normalized T-cell clonal expansion were also shown by some nonresponding patients. At doses from 0.1 to 3.0 mg/kg, clonal expansion was seen in both CD4+ and CD8+ blood T cells between baseline and week 6.

Details on this clone: What this receptor recognizes is not known. No base quality values were provided; no much bigger clone lies one nucleotide off.

CDR1 LNHDA and CDR2 SQIVND are derived from the germline V gene (reference sequence). The CDR3 has 15 amino acids, counting the end cysteine and phenylalanine. Only CDR3 DNA is held: 45 bases, read in frame from base 1. For this chain, trimming is 6 bases at the V end and 1 base at the J end, and the number of junction bases without a gene match is 8. Genomic DNA was isolated from the sorted cells so that the TCRbeta CDR3 region could be sequenced. The immunoSEQ Assay was used for sequencing of TCRbeta CDR3 regions. TCRdb obtained this table from immuneACCESS and retained in-frame rearrangements with V and J assigned. These tables miss some clones; where compared with another copy, unresolved V genes account for less than half of the shortfall, and the remainder is unexplained. The sample profile shows about 22,000 clones; 84% of them were found once. The ten biggest clones cover roughly 36% of the sample.

Patients with a history of autoimmune disease or receiving systemic immunosuppression were excluded from the trial. In every dose cohort, peripheral blood was drawn for TCR sequencing at baseline, cycle 4 day 1, and cycle 7 day 1. The samples were drawn from a first-in-human, open-label, multicenter phase I dose-escalation trial of ivuxolimab. Adults with locally advanced or metastatic melanoma, renal cell carcinoma, hepatocellular carcinoma or head and neck squamous cell carcinoma were enrolled in the trial. Before TCR sequencing, CD4+ T cells and CD8+ T cells from peripheral blood were sorted into separate populations.

The sequencing used CD4+ or CD8+ T cells sorted from blood, collected in a trial of the OX40 agonist ivuxolimab. The chain is made from TRBV19 and TRBJ2-7, and TRBD1 aligns with 8 junction nucleotides. The receptor comes from an adult with an advanced solid tumor such as melanoma, head and neck, liver or kidney cancer. The CDR3 here reads CASRRGQGASYEQYF. The DNA reads TGTGCCAGTAGGAGAGGACAGGGAGCATCCTACGAGCAGTACTTC.